Listed below are T cell receptor beta chains from one sample, sequenced in a study of T cells in Graves' hyperthyroidism and ophthalmopathy. TCRdb reanalysed the multiplex PCR reads using MiXCR and keeps one entry per CDR3 protein. The table lists under 800,000 distinct CDR3 sequences, 12% to 15% of them singletons. The specimen sequenced was blood. These receptors originate from a woman younger than 35 with Graves' hyperthyroidism. The CDR3 runs from the conserved cysteine through the conserved F or W.

j_call | v_call | cdr3_aa
TRBJ2-1 | TRBV11-3 | CASSLEGLGGTYNEQFF
TRBJ2-3 | TRBV9 | CASSVEAGGPDTQYF
TRBJ1-3 | TRBV3-1 | CASSPPDRASGNTIYF
TRBJ2-1 | TRBV3-1 | CASSPPRAGQGGLRQFF
TRBJ2-2 | TRBV4-1 | CASSPLTPTGELFF
TRBJ1-2 | TRBV30 | CAWSSGPGGYGYTF
TRBJ2-5 | TRBV4-1 | CASSQVAQGSGRTQYF
TRBJ2-1 | TRBV30 | CAWRLKGARGDEQFF
TRBJ2-1 | TRBV2 | CASSERGRPGRDEQFF
TRBJ2-3 | TRBV3-1 | CASSQTLDRLTDTQYF
TRBJ1-4 | TRBV6-1 | CASSLYWTEGSTNEKLFF
TRBJ2-1 | TRBV5-5 | CASSLGRLDEQFF
TRBJ2-7 | TRBV7-2 | CASSFGPQSYEQYF
TRBJ1-4 | TRBV7-9 | CASSLGTGSTTNEKLFF
TRBJ2-3 | TRBV12-5 | CASGWNTDTQYF
TRBJ2-1 | TRBV10-3 | CAITGEGTEQFF
TRBJ2-1 | TRBV11-3 | CASRDRGQGEQFF
TRBJ1-2 | TRBV29-1 | CSVEGQGLGGYTF
TRBJ2-6 | TRBV19 | CASSDHRAGSGANVLTF
TRBJ2-1 | TRBV19 | CASTSASGYNEQFF
TRBJ2-5 | TRBV7-9 | CASSLRTGREETQYF
TRBJ2-5 | TRBV11-3 | CASSDLGGEETQYF
TRBJ1-1 | TRBV30 | CAWTHRGRYDTEAFF
TRBJ2-2 | TRBV19 | CASTPDRAGELFF
TRBJ2-1 | TRBV5-5 | CASSWTGAMEQFF
TRBJ1-1 | TRBV7-9 | CASSSLGYTEAFF
TRBJ2-3 | TRBV14 | CASSPSTGTDTQYF
TRBJ2-5 | TRBV20-1 | CSAITGLVLSETQYF
TRBJ2-1 | TRBV20-1 | CSAYHGLADYNEQFF
TRBJ2-7 | TRBV6-1 | CASRLAAHEQYF
TRBJ1-2 | TRBV3-1 | CASSQDQPLSNGYTF
TRBJ1-1 | TRBV3-1 | CASSQGQLVTEAFF
TRBJ2-5 | TRBV6-5 | CASSYDQGVPETQYF
TRBJ2-7 | TRBV28 | CASSSPGEHSYEQYF
TRBJ2-1 | TRBV11-3 | CASSLGIAGGYEQFF
TRBJ1-2 | TRBV11-2 | CASSLRDRGPYGYTF
TRBJ2-5 | TRBV24-1 | CATSDFDDAMDF
TRBJ2-1 | TRBV7-2 | CASSLSGAGYNEQFF
TRBJ1-2 | TRBV9 | CASSDQRRDRGRRDYGYTF
TRBJ2-1 | TRBV10-3 | CAISDSRGYNEQFF
TRBJ2-1 | TRBV6-5 | CASSYLGQGYNEQFF
TRBJ2-4 | TRBV6-5 | CASSYPPGDIQYF
TRBJ2-7 | TRBV2 | CASSDRERSREQYF
TRBJ1-5 | TRBV2 | CASMPGGYSNQPQHF
TRBJ2-2 | TRBV4-1 | CASSQVKYRNTGELFF
TRBJ1-1 | TRBV7-9 | CASSPIVNTEAFF
TRBJ1-1 | TRBV7-8 | CASSAGMNTEAFF
TRBJ1-1 | TRBV7-8 | CASREGRALGNTEAFF
TRBJ2-7 | TRBV20-1 | CSASTTSGTRYEQYF
TRBJ2-7 | TRBV3-1 | CASSHDRVGYEQYF
TRBJ2-2 | TRBV6-1 | CASSPIRTSGRRGTGELFF
TRBJ2-7 | TRBV6-1 | CASSSLSPRGEQYF